The subject of this entry is one TCR beta chain. The method was immunoSEQ multiplex PCR; TCRdb's version includes in-frame clones alone and lacks a portion of them. The sample lists some 220,000 clones; over 75% were seen once. This CDR3 spans 13 amino acids. With 3 bases clipped from V and 5 bases from J, the junction kept 3 bases outside the gene matches. CDR1 is KGHSH and CDR2 is LQKENI in the germline V gene. The entry originates in a study of blood T cell repertoires in COVID-19. For the study at large: Acute and convalescent COVID-19 specimens originated in the United States, Italy and Spain.

The rearrangement links TRBV18 to TRBJ2-7; 8 bases are a match to TRBD1. The specimen was peripheral blood. The TCR originated in a woman in her 70s with COVID-19, enrolled during active disease. The CDR3 region is CASSPDRVNEQYF. CDR3 DNA: TGTGCCAGCTCACCGGACAGGGTAAACGAGCAGTACTTC.